The TCR beta chain described here comes from a study of early T cells in non-severe SARS-CoV-2 infection. General study points: Matching against VDJdb likely underestimated virus-specific expansions, favoring anti-spike CD8.

As for this clonotype: Its cognate antigen is unknown.

In the library, individual cDNA molecules carried attached unique molecular identifiers. TCRdb used MiXCR to reprocess the 5' RACE reads, holding one entry per CDR3 protein. The sample has about 77,000 distinct CDR3 sequences; 8.5% to 10% are singletons. This CDR3 contains 15 residues. The germline V gene encodes CDR1 MGHRA and CDR2 YSYEKL. Trimming took off 7 bases at V and 2 bases at J, with 16 bases between the two ends. The J gene is TRBJ2-3, the V gene TRBV4-1; possible D gene TRBD1, 5 bases. The sequence was obtained from an adult who was a healthcare worker with PCR-confirmed SARS-CoV-2 infection or an uninfected control (not recorded which). What was sequenced was whole blood. CDR3: CASNSRARDTDTQYF. The CDR3 DNA reads TGCGCCAGCAATTCAAGGGCCAGGGACACAGATACGCAGTATTTT.